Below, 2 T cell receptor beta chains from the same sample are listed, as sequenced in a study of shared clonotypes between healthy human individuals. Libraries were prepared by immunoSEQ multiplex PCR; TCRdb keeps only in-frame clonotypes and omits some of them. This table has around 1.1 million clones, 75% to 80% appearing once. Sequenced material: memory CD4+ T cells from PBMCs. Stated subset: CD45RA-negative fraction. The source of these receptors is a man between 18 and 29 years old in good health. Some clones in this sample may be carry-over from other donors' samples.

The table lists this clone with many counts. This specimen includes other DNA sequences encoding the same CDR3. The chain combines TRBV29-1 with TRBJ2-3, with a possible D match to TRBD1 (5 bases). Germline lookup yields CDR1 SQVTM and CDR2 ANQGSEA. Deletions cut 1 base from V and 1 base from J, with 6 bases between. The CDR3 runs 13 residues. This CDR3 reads CSVEARGTDTQYF. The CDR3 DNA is TGCAGCGTTGAAGCCAGGGGCACAGATACGCAGTATTTT.

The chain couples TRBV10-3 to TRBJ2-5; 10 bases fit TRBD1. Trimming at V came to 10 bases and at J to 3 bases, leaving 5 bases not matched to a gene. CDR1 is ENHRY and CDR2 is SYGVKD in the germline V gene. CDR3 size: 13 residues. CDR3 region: CATATGGEETQYF. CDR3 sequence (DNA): TGTGCCACAGCGACAGGGGGCGAAGAGACCCAGTACTTC.